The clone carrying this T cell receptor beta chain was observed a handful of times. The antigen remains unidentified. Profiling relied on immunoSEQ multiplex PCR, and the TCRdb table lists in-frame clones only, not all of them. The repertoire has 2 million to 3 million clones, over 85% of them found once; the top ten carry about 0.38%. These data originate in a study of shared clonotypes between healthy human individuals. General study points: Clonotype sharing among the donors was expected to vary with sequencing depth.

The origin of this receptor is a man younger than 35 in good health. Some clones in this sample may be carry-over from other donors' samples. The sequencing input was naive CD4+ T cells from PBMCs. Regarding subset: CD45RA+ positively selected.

The chain's CDR3 is CASSQLAAHGEAFF. In nucleotides, the CDR3 is TGTGCCAGCAGCCAACTTGCGGCGCATGGAGAAGCTTTCTTT. This rearrangement joins TRBV7-9 to TRBJ1-1; D is unclear. There are 14 residues in the CDR3. The germline V and J ends were trimmed by 5 bases and 8 bases, with 18 bases remaining between them. Germline CDR1 SEHNR, CDR2 FQNEAQ (reference sequence).